In this sample, the clone carrying this T cell receptor beta chain turned up many times. The target antigen is unknown. From germline, CDR1 is SGHRS and CDR2 YFSETQ. The CDR3 extends over 14 amino acids. V lost 4 bases to trimming and J lost 7 bases; unmatched junction nucleotides: 4. MiXCR, run by TCRdb on the 5' RACE reads, gives a single entry per CDR3 protein. Of about 240,000 distinct CDR3 sequences in the sample, 8.6% were seen once. This sample stems from a study of CD8 T cells in ankylosing spondylitis. Study results and caveats: Blood of patients with ankylosing spondylitis appeared to be characterized by a TCR beta motif of eight highly homologous variants. Both synovial fluid and blood in reactive arthritis had previously been reported to carry some motif variants. Disease-linked clones reportedly concentrated significantly in matched ankylosing spondylitis synovial fluid.

The material sequenced was blood, either unsorted or a sorted T cell fraction (not recorded which). V gene TRBV5-1 combines with J gene TRBJ1-3, with 11 bases fitting TRBD1. The TCR originated in a male donor with ankylosing spondylitis or in good health (not recorded which). For the CDR3, the DNA is TGCGCCAGCAGCCTCGGACAGGGGGCGAACACCATATATTTT. It translates to CASSLGQGANTIYF.